The 26 T cell receptor beta chains listed next were all sequenced from one sample in a study of CD8 T cells in ankylosing spondylitis. Their antigen targets remain unknown. TCRdb re-analysed the 5' RACE reads in MiXCR, keeping a single row per CDR3 protein. The repertoire consists of under 850,000 distinct CDR3 sequences, with 15% to 20% occurring once and the leading ten covering 19%. Whole-study results and caveats: What appeared characteristic of ankylosing spondylitis blood was a TCR beta motif of about eight highly homologous variants.

The sample consisted of blood, either unsorted or a sorted T cell fraction (not recorded which). These receptors were collected from a male donor with ankylosing spondylitis.

This clonotype was counted only a few times. The chain carries TRBV10-3 and TRBJ2-3, with 8 bases matching TRBD1. Trimming cost V 1 base and J 3 bases; bases outside gene matches: 0. Germline loops: CDR1 ENHRY, CDR2 SYGVKD. The CDR3 loop spans 14 amino acids. CDR3 region: CAISEWTGTDTQYF. The CDR3 DNA follows: TGTGCCATCAGTGAGTGGACAGGGACAGATACGCAGTATTTT.

The sample holds a few counts of this clonotype. The rearrangement uses TRBV20-1 and TRBJ2-1; 7 bases are shared with TRBD1. Germline V lookup: CDR1 DFQATT, CDR2 SNEGSKA (reference sequence). V lost 0 bases, J lost 7 bases, and 6 bases stayed unmatched. The length of the CDR3 is 14 residues. CDR3 nucleotides: TGCAGTGCTAGAGAGAGGGGGCGCGGGAATGAGCAGTTCTTC. Translated, it gives CSARERGRGNEQFF.

The chain combines TRBV7-9 with TRBJ1-2, with 9 bases aligning to TRBD1. Looked up from germline, CDR1 is SEHNR and CDR2 is FQNEAQ (reference sequence). The CDR3 consists of 15 residues. Trimming took 5 bases from V and 7 from J; bases not matched to a gene: 11. The chain's CDR3 is CASSARDRAFTGYTF. The CDR3 nucleotides are TGTGCCAGCAGCGCGCGGGACAGGGCATTTACTGGCTACACCTTC.

The chain has TRBV14 and TRBJ2-3, with 8 bases aligning to TRBD1. The CDR3 is made up of 15 amino acids. Looked up from germline, CDR1 is SGHDN and CDR2 is FVKESK. V shed 3 bases, J shed 2 bases, and the junction held 4 bases outside the gene matches. The CDR3 DNA sequence: TGTGCCAGCAGCCATTGGACAGGGCTCACAGATACGCAGTATTTT. Residues: CASSHWTGLTDTQYF.

The V gene is TRBV20-1, the J gene TRBJ1-1; D remains ambiguous. Germline V gene sequence: CDR1 DFQATT, CDR2 SNEGSKA (reference sequence). V shed 1 base and J shed 8 bases, with 5 bases lying between them. This CDR3 is 10 amino acids long. The CDR3 DNA follows: TGCAGTGCTAGAGCCAGGGAAGCTTTCTTT. Translation gives CSARAREAFF.

Here the CDR3 DNA reads TGTGCCATCAGGGGAACTCCGGGACTAGCGGGGCCCAGCTCCTACAATGAGCAGTTCTTC. This encodes CAIRGTPGLAGPSSYNEQFF. V and J are TRBV10-3 and TRBJ2-1; 13 bases are a match to TRBD2. The CDR3 has 20 amino acids. The V and J ends lost 6 bases and 0 bases, in that order; junction bases with no gene match: 14. In germline, CDR1 is ENHRY, CDR2 SYGVKD.

This clonotype has only a few counts. V and J are TRBV5-1 and TRBJ2-2, with no clear D. Trimming took off 1 base at V and 4 bases at J, with 11 bases between the two ends. The CDR3 is 15 residues long. Germline CDR1 SGHRS, CDR2 YFSETQ. Written as DNA, the CDR3 is TGCGCCAGCAGCTTGAGTCTAGTGGGCACCGGGGAGCTGTTTTTT. This translates into CASSLSLVGTGELFF.

The sample holds a few counts of this clonotype. The chain employs TRBV5-1 and TRBJ2-7; the D gene could be TRBD1 or TRBD2 (5 bases each). CDR3 size: 15 residues. V lost 5 bases and J lost 0, with 15 bases in between. Germline assignment: CDR1 SGHRS and CDR2 YFSETQ. CDR3 residues: CASRDGTSGSYEQYF. The CDR3 DNA sequence: TGCGCCAGCAGGGACGGGACCTCTGGCTCCTACGAGCAGTACTTC.

V usage is TRBV5-1 and J usage is TRBJ2-3, with TRBD2 as a possible D gene (6 bases). Trimming removed 7 bases from V and 4 bases from J, with 22 bases in between. CDR3 length: 16 residues. Germline values: CDR1 SGHRS, CDR2 YFSETQ. Here the CDR3 reads CASQLTGTPGADTQYF. The DNA of the CDR3 is TGCGCCAGCCAACTCACCGGGACTCCTGGGGCAGATACGCAGTATTTT.

The chain links TRBV20-1 to TRBJ2-1; 11 bases fit TRBD2. The CDR3 has 16 amino acids. CDR1 DFQATT and CDR2 SNEGSKA come from the germline V gene (reference sequence). The V and J ends lost 1 base and 7 bases, in that order; junction bases with no gene match: 9. The CDR3: CSARVGSGRVSNEQFF. For the CDR3, the DNA is TGCAGTGCTAGAGTTGGTAGCGGGAGGGTTTCAAATGAGCAGTTCTTC.

This chain uses TRBV18 with TRBJ1-2; D remains ambiguous. The ends were cut back, 3 bases at V and 3 bases at J, with 8 bases in the middle. This CDR3 region has 13 residues. Germline CDR1 KGHSH, CDR2 LQKENI. This CDR3 reads CASSPEPDYGYTF. For the CDR3, the DNA is TGTGCCAGCTCACCCGAGCCCGACTATGGCTACACCTTC.

With regard to this clonotype: One end of the junction varies from germline; a read error may be responsible. This sequence joins TRBV12-3 or TRBV12-4 and TRBJ2-1; 14 nucleotides line up with TRBD2. This CDR3 is built from 15 residues. The chain's CDR3 is CASSSRLAGGPYGVF. CDR3 bases: TGTGCCAGCAGTTCCCGACTAGCGGGGGGGCCGTACGGAGTCTTC.

There are a few counts of this clonotype. CDR3 region: CAISEDDSYNEQFF. The CDR3 DNA follows: TGTGCCATCAGTGAAGATGATTCCTACAATGAGCAGTTCTTC. The genes are TRBV10-3 and TRBJ2-1; D is unresolved. The V gene's germline CDR1 is ENHRY and CDR2 SYGVKD. CDR3 length: 14 amino acids. V was cut by 3 bases and J by 1 base, with 7 bases left in between.

Points on this clonotype: One end of the junction does not line up with germline, which may come from a read error. The chain recombines TRBV5-1 with TRBJ1-4; TRBD1 matches 10 bases. Germline V gene lookup returns CDR1 SGHRS and CDR2 YFSETQ. This CDR3 is built from 16 residues. CDR3: CASSDRGPPTNEKLIF. Written as DNA, the CDR3 is TGCGCCAGCAGCGACAGGGGGCCTCCAACTAATGAAAAACTGATTTTT.

The rearrangement uses TRBV6-1 and TRBJ2-1, with 7 positions matching TRBD2. The CDR3 contains 13 residues. With V trimmed by 8 bases and J by 4 bases, 5 bases remained unmatched. In germline, CDR1 is MNHNS, CDR2 SASEGT. The DNA of the CDR3 is TGTGCCAGCGGGACTAAGCGTTACAATGAGCAGTTCTTC. As protein: CASGTKRYNEQFF.

A few counts support this clonotype. An end of the junction differs from the germline gene, which may be a read error. The chain is built from TRBV7-7 and TRBJ2-3; D is unresolved. This CDR3 spans 14 amino acids. From germline, CDR1 is SSHAT and CDR2 FNYEAQ (reference sequence). CDR3 amino acids: CASSPRTLTDTQYF. The CDR3 DNA follows: TGTGCTAGCAGCCCCCGGACCCTCACAGATACGCAGTATTTT. The full variable domain, with the rest looked up from reference TRBV7-7 and TRBJ2-3, is GAGVSQSPRYKVTKRGQDVTLRCDPISSHATLYWYQQALGQGPEFLTYFNYEAQPDKSGLPSDRFSAERPEGSISTLTIQRTEQRDSAMYRCASSPRTLTDTQYFGPGTRLTVL.

V gene TRBV28 combines with J gene TRBJ2-5, with no clear D. This CDR3 comprises 14 residues. V lost 3 bases to trimming and J lost 5 bases, with 13 bases between them. Per the germline V gene, CDR1 is MDHEN and CDR2 is SYDVKM. CDR3 DNA sequence: TGTGCCAGCAGTTTGAACCGGGCGTTGGAGACCCAGTACTTC. Protein product: CASSLNRALETQYF.

The sample holds a few counts of this clonotype. The rearrangement uses TRBV12-3 or TRBV12-4 and TRBJ2-1; TRBD1 is a possible D gene (6 bases). The ends were cut back, 1 base at V and 12 bases at J, with 13 bases in the middle. This CDR3 spans 13 amino acids. The CDR3 DNA sequence: TGTGCCAGCAGTTTAGGACAGGAAGAAGGGCAGTTCTTC. This sequence encodes CASSLGQEEGQFF.

This clonotype was observed many times. This chain joins TRBV12-3 or TRBV12-4 and TRBJ1-1; D unclear. This CDR3 comprises 13 residues. V was clipped by 5 bases and J by 2 bases, with 9 bases between them. As DNA, the CDR3 is TGTGCCAGCAGTCCACAGAAAAACACTGAAGCTTTCTTT. Its protein product is CASSPQKNTEAFF.

This clonotype was observed a few times. The chain recombines TRBV12-3 or TRBV12-4 with TRBJ2-7; D possibly uses TRBD1 or TRBD2 (5 bases each). The CDR3 is 16 residues long. V shed 0 bases and J shed 0 bases, with 12 bases lying between them. CDR3 coding DNA: TGTGCCAGCAGTTTAGCGACGGGGCTCAACTCCTACGAGCAGTACTTC. This gives the protein CASSLATGLNSYEQYF.

The rearrangement uses TRBV25-1 and TRBJ2-1, with 10 bases that match TRBD2. The V gene end was trimmed by 6 bases and the J gene end by 3 bases; junction bases not matched to a gene: 8. Germline V CDR1 and CDR2: MGHDK, SYGVNS. The CDR3 length is 16 residues. The CDR3 loop reads CASSELAGDLYNEQFF. CDR3 DNA: TGTGCCAGCAGCGAGCTAGCGGGAGACCTCTACAATGAGCAGTTCTTC.

As for this clonotype: This may come from a read error, since a much larger clone is one base off. The genes are TRBV3-1 and TRBJ1-1; 10 bases fit TRBD1. V lost 4 bases, J lost 1 base, and 3 bases stayed unmatched. The CDR3 has 15 amino acids. Germline CDR1 LGHDT, CDR2 YNNKEL (reference sequence). The DNA of the CDR3 is TGTGCCAGCAGCCTCCGGGACAGGGGGAACACTGAAGCTTTCTTT. Protein product: CASSLRDRGNTEAFF.

This sequence joins TRBV19 and TRBJ2-6; D is uncertain. The CDR3 runs to 17 residues. The germline gives CDR1 LNHDA, CDR2 SQIVND (reference sequence). V was shortened by 6 bases and J by 2 bases, with 17 bases between the two germline ends. The CDR3 DNA reads as TGTGCCAGTAGACCTTTGAAGAAGGTAGCTGGGGCCAACGTCCTGACTTTC. Translation gives CASRPLKKVAGANVLTF.

The chain uses TRBV19 and TRBJ1-5; D is unresolved. The CDR3 has 13 residues. Germline-derived CDR1 and CDR2 are LNHDA and SQIVND (reference sequence). Trimming shortened V by 7 bases and J by 0 bases, and 7 bases separated the two germline ends. DNA of the CDR3: TGTGCCAGTACCCTGAGTAGCAATCAGCCCCAGCATTTT. It translates to CASTLSSNQPQHF.

The rearrangement uses TRBV4-1 and TRBJ2-3, with 9 positions matching TRBD2. This CDR3 comprises 16 residues. From germline, CDR1 is MGHRA and CDR2 YSYEKL. With 0 bases clipped from V and 2 bases from J, the junction kept 3 bases outside the gene matches. For the CDR3, the DNA is TGCGCCAGCAGCCAAGAGGCGGGAGGGCCCACAGATACGCAGTATTTT. Its protein is CASSQEAGGPTDTQYF.

This clonotype has a single count. J is TRBJ2-1 and V is TRBV6-2 or TRBV6-3; tentative D call: TRBD1 (9 bases). This CDR3 spans 20 amino acids. CDR1 and CDR2 (germline): MNHEY, SVGEGT. V was trimmed by 7 bases and J by 4 bases, leaving 32 bases between them. CDR3 coding DNA: TGTGCCAGCACTCGGATAGGGGACAGGGAAGGTAGCGGGATTTACAATGAGCAGTTCTTC. Residues: CASTRIGDREGSGIYNEQFF.